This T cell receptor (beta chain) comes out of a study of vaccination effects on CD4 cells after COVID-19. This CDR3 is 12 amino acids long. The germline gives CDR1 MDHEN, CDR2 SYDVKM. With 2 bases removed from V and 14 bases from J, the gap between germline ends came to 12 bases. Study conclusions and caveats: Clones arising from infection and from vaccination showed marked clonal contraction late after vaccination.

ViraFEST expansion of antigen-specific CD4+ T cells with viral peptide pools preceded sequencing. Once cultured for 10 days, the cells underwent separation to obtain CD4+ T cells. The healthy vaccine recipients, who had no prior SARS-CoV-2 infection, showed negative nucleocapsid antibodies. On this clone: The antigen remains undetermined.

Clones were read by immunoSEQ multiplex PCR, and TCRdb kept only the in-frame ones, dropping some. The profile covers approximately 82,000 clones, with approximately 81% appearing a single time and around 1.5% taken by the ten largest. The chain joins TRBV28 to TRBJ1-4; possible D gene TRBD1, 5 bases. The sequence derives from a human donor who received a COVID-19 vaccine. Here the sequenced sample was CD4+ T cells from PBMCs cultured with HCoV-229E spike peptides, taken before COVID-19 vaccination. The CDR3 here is CASSLPAKGLFF. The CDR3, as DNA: TGTGCCAGCAGTTTACCCGCGAAGGGGCTGTTTTTT.